These 7 T cell receptor beta chains came from one sample sequenced in a study of blood T cell repertoires in COVID-19. Only in-frame clones appear in the TCRdb table, and some are missing; sequencing was by immunoSEQ multiplex PCR. The top ten clones hold 1.4% of a sample with 230,000 or so clones, roughly 82% of them seen once. The sample consisted of peripheral blood. The receptors shown here come from a woman aged 40 to 49 who had recovered from COVID-19.

This clone appeared once. This rearrangement joins TRBV18 to TRBJ2-1; 8 bases fit TRBD2. V lost 0 bases to trimming and J lost 5 bases; unmatched junction nucleotides: 6. This CDR3 spans 16 amino acids. Germline values: CDR1 KGHSH, CDR2 LQKENI. CDR3 residues: CASSPPVAGIDNEQFF. The CDR3 nucleotides read TGTGCCAGCTCACCACCCGTAGCGGGGATTGACAATGAGCAGTTCTTC. Together with reference TRBV18 and TRBJ2-1, the CDR3 gives the full variable domain: NAGVMQNPRHLVRRRGQEARLRCSPMKGHSHVYWYRQLPEEGLKFMVYLQKENIIDESGMPKERFSAEFPKEGPSILRIQQVVRGDSAAYFCASSPPVAGIDNEQFFGPGTRLTVL.

The rearrangement joins TRBV20-1 to TRBJ2-2; D call uncertain. The CDR3 length is 15 residues. CDR1 and CDR2 (germline): DFQATT, SNEGSKA (reference sequence). Trimming left V 3 bases short and J 0 bases short, with 11 bases between. This CDR3 reads CSASPAAANTGELFF. CDR3 bases: TGCAGTGCTAGTCCGGCGGCAGCGAACACCGGGGAGCTGTTTTTT.

The chain is built from TRBV4-3 and TRBJ2-2; tentative D call: TRBD1 (6 bases). The CDR3 extends over 16 amino acids. Germline assignment: CDR1 LGHNA and CDR2 YSLEER. Deletions cut 2 bases from V and 3 bases from J, with 13 bases between. The CDR3 region is CASSQLQGSDTGELFF. CDR3 nucleotide sequence: TGCGCCAGCAGCCAACTACAGGGAAGTGACACCGGGGAGCTGTTTTTT.

The chain employs TRBV6-5 and TRBJ1-4; 7 positions agree with TRBD1. The CDR3 runs to 15 residues. The junction had 3 bases not matched to a gene; V was cut back by 5 bases and J by 0 bases. The germline V gene has CDR1 MNHEY and CDR2 SVGAGI. The CDR3 DNA sequence: TGTGCCAGCAGTACAAGGGGGCCAACTAATGAAAAACTGTTTTTT. This sequence encodes CASSTRGPTNEKLFF.

J is TRBJ1-2 and V is TRBV27; 7 nucleotides line up with TRBD1. Germline V gives CDR1 MNHEY, CDR2 SMNVEV (reference sequence). The V segment lost 2 bases and the J segment 2 bases; nucleotides outside the gene matches: 5. The CDR3 is 15 residues long. DNA for the CDR3: TGTGCCAGCAGTTTACGGGCAGGGGGAAACTATGGCTACACCTTC. Its translation: CASSLRAGGNYGYTF.

The J gene is TRBJ2-5, the V gene TRBV5-4; 9 bases fit TRBD2. The CDR3 consists of 16 residues. Germline V CDR1 and CDR2: SGHNT, YYREEE (reference sequence). V lost 4 bases, J lost 5 bases, and 12 bases stayed unmatched. This chain's CDR3 is CASSPGGSGGLETQYF. In DNA form, the CDR3 reads TGTGCCAGCAGCCCGGGTGGTAGCGGGGGTCTGGAGACCCAGTACTTC.

This clone was seen just once. This chain links TRBV5-6 with TRBJ2-3, with D unclear. CDR3 length: 13 residues. V lost 2 bases and J lost 5, with 9 bases in between. Germline V lookup: CDR1 SGHDT, CDR2 YYEEEE. The CDR3: CASSFTGEDTQYF. The DNA of the CDR3 is TGTGCCAGCAGCTTCACCGGAGAAGATACGCAGTATTTT. Drawing the rest from reference TRBV5-6 and TRBJ2-3, the complete variable domain is DAGVTQSPTHLIKTRGQQVTLRCSPKSGHDTVSWYQQALGQGPQFIFQYYEEEERQRGNFPDRFSGHQFPNYSSELNVNALLLGDSALYLCASSFTGEDTQYFGPGTRLTVL.